Sequencing of this T cell receptor (beta chain) was carried out in a study of T cells of healthy individuals. This clonotype was counted ten times or more. The V segment lost 0 bases and the J segment 5 bases; nucleotides outside the gene matches: 15. Germline loops: CDR1 DFQATT, CDR2 SNEGSKA (reference sequence). The CDR3 spans 18 residues. A single record per CDR3 protein comes from TCRdb applying MiXCR to the 5' RACE reads. The table records some 82,000 distinct CDR3 sequences, roughly 5.1% of them present only once. The gene calls are TRBV20-1 and TRBJ2-7; the match to TRBD2 covers 11 bases. The sequence was collected from a female donor in good health. The CDR3 loop is CSARDPLAGDPAWDEQYF. The CDR3 nucleotides are TGCAGTGCTAGAGATCCACTAGCGGGAGACCCGGCCTGGGACGAGCAGTACTTC.